This TCR beta chain comes out of a study of regulatory T cells in long-lasting Graves disease. Overall study: Newly diagnosed Graves' patients had taken antithyroid drugs under 3 months.

This clonotype occurred many times. The antigen is undetermined. The V and J ends lost 6 bases and 9 bases, in that order; junction bases with no gene match: 3. The CDR3 runs 13 residues. The germline gives CDR1 MNHNS, CDR2 SASEGT. Study-wide results and limits: Less diverse TCR repertoires were seen in persistent Graves' patients than in newly diagnosed ones.

The time point denotes: newly diagnosed GD, antithyroid drugs for less than 3 months. The TCR library was made from RNA that had been extracted from PBMCs in TRIzol. Nine milliliters of peripheral blood were taken and placed in EDTA tubes. Both iRepertoire HTBI primers and Arm-PCR of CDR3 regions were used to build the TCR beta libraries. TCRdb fed the multiplex PCR reads into MiXCR, producing one record per CDR3 protein. The profile covers 440,000 or so distinct CDR3 sequences, with over 15% appearing a single time and 9.5% to 12% taken by the ten largest. This sample also belongs to another study, concerning T cells in Graves' hyperthyroidism and ophthalmopathy. In that study: Clonotypes that were expanded in thyroid above 0.001 mostly appeared in blood too.

V is TRBV6-1 and J is TRBJ2-1; 12 nucleotides align to TRBD2. This TCR was recovered from a woman under 40 with Graves disease. The specimen was peripheral blood mononuclear cells (PBMCs), collected at new diagnosis, from a patient treated with antithyroid drugs. Here the CDR3 DNA reads TGTGCCAGCAGACTAGCGGGAGGCAGTGAGCAGTTCTTC. Translation gives CASRLAGGSEQFF.